The 27 T cell receptor beta chains below come from one sample, sequenced in a study of memory B cells and T cells in multiple sclerosis. Their target antigens are unknown. Separate sequencing covered autoproliferating (CFSE-dim) and non-proliferating (CFSE-high) T cells from stimulus-free culture. Roughly 4.5x10^7 CFSE-labeled PBMCs were cultured around 7 days unstimulated, then replicate wells were pooled. Only in-frame clones appear in the TCRdb table, and some are missing; sequencing was by immunoSEQ multiplex PCR. The sample has about 42,000 clones; about four fifths are singletons. Source material: PBMCs from blood kept in culture. The origin of the receptors is a human donor with multiple sclerosis.

The chain uses TRBV5-1 and TRBJ1-1; 9 bases align to TRBD1. CDR3 length: 14 residues. In germline, CDR1 is SGHRS, CDR2 YFSETQ. The junction had 6 bases not matched to a gene; V was cut back by 3 bases and J by 6 bases. The CDR3 loop is CASSWDREIAEAFF. The CDR3 DNA reads TGCGCCAGCAGCTGGGACAGGGAAATCGCTGAAGCTTTCTTT.

The chain employs TRBV11-1 and TRBJ2-3; D is undetermined. V lost 1 base, J lost 7 bases, and 15 bases lay in between. Germline lookup yields CDR1 SGHAT and CDR2 FQDESV (reference sequence). The CDR3 length is 15 residues. The CDR3 DNA sequence: TGTGCCAGCAGCTTAGGGCACGCCGCCTGGTATACGCAGTATTTT. The encoded protein is CASSLGHAAWYTQYF.

This rearrangement joins TRBV7-9 to TRBJ1-1; no clear D gene. Germline-derived CDR1 and CDR2 are SEHNR and FQNEAQ (reference sequence). Trimming pared 0 bases from V and 5 bases from J, leaving 13 bases between. This CDR3 is built from 15 residues. This chain's CDR3 is CASSLARAAVTEAFF. The CDR3 nucleotides are TGTGCCAGCAGCTTAGCCCGGGCAGCTGTAACTGAAGCTTTCTTT.

This chain connects TRBV5-1 to TRBJ2-2, with D possibly being TRBD2 (6 bases). Germline-derived CDR1 and CDR2 are SGHRS and YFSETQ. V was clipped by 0 bases and J by 6 bases, with 15 bases between them. The CDR3 spans 16 residues. The CDR3 loop reads CASSLEGGVFPGELFF. The CDR3 region has the DNA TGCGCCAGCAGCTTGGAAGGAGGGGTTTTCCCCGGGGAGCTGTTTTTT.

This clone was seen a handful of times. This chain uses TRBV4-1 with TRBJ1-1, with no clear D. The CDR3 covers 15 residues. The V and J ends lost 3 bases and 4 bases respectively, with 15 bases between them. Germline CDR1 reads MGHRA; CDR2 reads YSYEKL. CDR3 amino acids: CASSHGTTAGTEAFF. Written as DNA, the CDR3 is TGCGCCAGCAGCCACGGAACTACGGCGGGCACTGAAGCTTTCTTT.

The chain combines TRBV27 with TRBJ1-6; weak D call: TRBD1 (6 bases). Trimming left V 7 bases short and J 10 bases short, with 20 bases between. Germline V gene data show CDR1 as MNHEY and CDR2 as SMNVEV (reference sequence). The CDR3 is 15 amino acids. The CDR3 region has the DNA TGTGCCAGCACCGTTGGCAGGGGAGAGTTCTCACCCCTCCACTTT. The encoded protein is CASTVGRGEFSPLHF.

Written as DNA, the CDR3 is TGCGCCAGCAGCGAGCAGTCAGACCAGCCCCAGCATTTT. Protein: CASSEQSDQPQHF. The V and J genes are TRBV5-1 and TRBJ1-5; D gene ambiguous. Trimming took 4 bases from V and 7 from J, leaving 12 bases between them. The CDR3 consists of 13 residues. Germline loops: CDR1 SGHRS, CDR2 YFSETQ.

The rearrangement uses TRBV11-3 and TRBJ2-2, with D possibly being TRBD1 or TRBD2 (5 bases each). Germline CDR1 reads SGHNT; CDR2 reads YENEEA. V lost 5 bases to trimming and J lost 5 bases, with 9 bases between them. The CDR3 length is 13 residues. In nucleotides, the CDR3 is TGTGCCAGCAGCCGAGGGGTTACCGGGGAGCTGTTTTTT. This encodes CASSRGVTGELFF.

The count of this clone is one. This chain joins TRBV4-3 and TRBJ1-1; D gene ambiguous. This CDR3 spans 15 amino acids. With 0 bases removed from V and 8 bases from J, the gap between germline ends came to 16 bases. Looked up from germline, CDR1 is LGHNA and CDR2 is YSLEER. The CDR3, as DNA: TGCGCCAGCAGCCAAGACCTAAGCGGAATATCGGAAGCTTTCTTT. The encoded protein is CASSQDLSGISEAFF.

V usage is TRBV29-1 and J usage is TRBJ2-7; 8 nucleotides line up with TRBD2. CDR1 and CDR2 (germline): SQVTM, ANQGSEA. The CDR3 consists of 15 residues. V was clipped by 0 bases and J by 3 bases; unmatched bases: 7. CDR3 region: CSVEDAGGSNYEQYF. In nucleotides, the CDR3 is TGCAGCGTTGAAGATGCGGGGGGATCTAACTACGAGCAGTACTTC.

The rearrangement links TRBV7-9 to TRBJ1-4; 8 bases map to TRBD1. The CDR3 extends over 15 amino acids. Germline V gene sequence: CDR1 SEHNR, CDR2 FQNEAQ (reference sequence). V gave up 3 bases and J gave up 6 bases; unmatched junction bases: 6. CDR3 residues: CASSFETGVHEKLFF. For the CDR3, the DNA is TGTGCCAGCAGCTTTGAGACAGGGGTGCATGAAAAACTGTTTTTT. The variable domain in full, completed from reference TRBV7-9 and TRBJ1-4, reads DTGVSQNPRHKITKRGQNVTFRCDPISEHNRLYWYRQTLGQGPEFLTYFQNEAQLEKSRLLSDRFSAERPKGSFSTLEIQRTEQGDSAMYLCASSFETGVHEKLFFGSGTQLSVL.

The J gene is TRBJ1-1, the V gene TRBV4-2; TRBD1 aligns across 11 bases. V lost 0 bases to trimming and J lost 7 bases; unmatched junction nucleotides: 4. The CDR3 runs to 15 residues. Germline CDR1 is LGHNA and CDR2 is YNFKEQ. For the CDR3, the DNA is TGTGCCAGCAGCCAAGATTCAGGGACAGGGGGTGAAGCTTTCTTT. Translated: CASSQDSGTGGEAFF.

The V call is TRBV5-8, the J call TRBJ2-7; D is undetermined. V was clipped by 1 base and J by 6 bases, with 5 bases between them. This CDR3 is 11 amino acids long. Per the germline V gene, CDR1 is SGHTS and CDR2 is YDEGEE. CDR3: CASSLPLEQYF. DNA of the CDR3: TGTGCCAGCAGCTTGCCCCTCGAGCAGTACTTC.

The CDR3 protein is CASSPTGQETQYF. DNA of the CDR3: TGCGCCAGCAGCCCAACGGGGCAAGAGACCCAGTACTTC. V usage is TRBV4-1 and J usage is TRBJ2-5; weak D call: TRBD2 (5 bases). Trimming removed 4 bases from V and 2 bases from J, with 8 bases in between. Germline V CDR1 and CDR2: MGHRA, YSYEKL. The CDR3 is 13 residues long.

The chain is built from TRBV2 and TRBJ1-2; the D gene is possibly TRBD1 (5 bases). Between the trimmed V and J ends, which lost 1 base and 2 bases, there was a span of 5 bases. The CDR3 has 13 amino acids. The V gene's germline CDR1 is SNHLY and CDR2 FYNNEI. The DNA for the CDR3 is TGTGCCAGCAGTGAAGAGGGGAACTATGGCTACACCTTC. It encodes CASSEEGNYGYTF.

In the case of this clone: This CDR3 is also generated by other DNA sequences in the sample. CDR3 residues: CSVEGGRGTDTQYF. CDR3 sequence (DNA): TGCAGCGTCGAGGGGGGGCGGGGTACAGATACGCAGTATTTT. The V call is TRBV29-1, the J call TRBJ2-3; weak D call: TRBD2 (7 bases). The CDR3 runs to 14 residues. Between the trimmed V and J ends, which lost 6 bases and 3 bases, there was a span of 16 bases. The germline CDR1 and CDR2 sequences are SQVTM and ANQGSEA.

The chain is built from TRBV6-1 and TRBJ1-3; D unclear. Trimming pared 7 bases from V and 2 bases from J, leaving 12 bases between. Per the germline V gene, CDR1 is MNHNS and CDR2 is SASEGT. The CDR3 runs to 14 residues. The CDR3, as DNA: TGTGCCAGCATTCCGGACGACGCTGGAAACACCATATATTTT. The encoded protein is CASIPDDAGNTIYF.

V and J are TRBV5-8 and TRBJ2-1; 9 nucleotides line up with TRBD1. With V trimmed by 3 bases and J by 5 bases, 6 bases remained unmatched. The CDR3 is made up of 15 amino acids. Germline CDR1 reads SGHTS; CDR2 reads YDEGEE. CDR3 coding DNA: TGTGCCAGCAGCTCTCCGGGACAGGGTGACAATGAGCAGTTCTTC. Protein: CASSSPGQGDNEQFF. The full variable domain, with the rest looked up from reference TRBV5-8 and TRBJ2-1, is EAGVTQSPTHLIKTRGQQATLRCSPISGHTSVYWYQQALGLGLQFLLWYDEGEERNRGNFPPRFSGRQFPNYSSELNVNALELEDSALYLCASSSPGQGDNEQFFGPGTRLTVL.

The chain couples TRBV28 to TRBJ1-1; D gene ambiguous. Germline assignment: CDR1 MDHEN and CDR2 SYDVKM. Trimming took 2 bases from V and 2 from J, leaving 6 bases between them. The CDR3 consists of 13 residues. This CDR3 reads CASSLGTNTEAFF. CDR3 coding DNA: TGTGCCAGCAGTTTAGGCACAAACACTGAAGCTTTCTTT.

This chain joins TRBV18 and TRBJ2-1; perhaps TRBD2 as D (6 bases). The CDR3 is 17 residues long. Trimming removed 3 bases from V and 1 base from J, with 16 bases in between. CDR1 and CDR2 (germline): KGHSH, LQKENI. The CDR3 nucleotides are TGTGCCAGCTCACCCTCATCGGGGGTAGCATCCTACAATGAGCAGTTCTTC. It is translated as CASSPSSGVASYNEQFF. Based on the CDR3 plus reference TRBV18 and TRBJ2-1, the full variable domain is NAGVMQNPRHLVRRRGQEARLRCSPMKGHSHVYWYRQLPEEGLKFMVYLQKENIIDESGMPKERFSAEFPKEGPSILRIQQVVRGDSAAYFCASSPSSGVASYNEQFFGPGTRLTVL.

Notes on this clone: One end of the junction does not line up with germline, which may come from a read error. V and J are TRBV4-3 and TRBJ1-2; D gene unclear. Germline values: CDR1 LGHNA, CDR2 YSLEER. The CDR3 has 18 amino acids. CDR3 sequence (DNA): TGCGCCAGCAGCCAAGCAGCCCGTCCTTGGCCAACTAAGTATGGCTACACCTTC. It codes for CASSQAARPWPTKYGYTF.

The CDR3 DNA is TGTGCCAGCGCTACTCACAGCACTGAAGCTTTCTTT. Its translation: CASATHSTEAFF. The chain links TRBV27 to TRBJ1-1, with no clear D. V shed 8 bases and J shed 4 bases, with 11 bases lying between them. Germline CDR1 and CDR2: MNHEY and SMNVEV (reference sequence). This CDR3 is built from 12 residues.

This chain connects TRBV28 to TRBJ1-6; a weak D match, TRBD1 (5 bases). Trimming shortened V by 3 bases and J by 7 bases, and 19 bases separated the two germline ends. The length of the CDR3 is 17 residues. The V gene's germline CDR1 is MDHEN and CDR2 SYDVKM. The DNA for the CDR3 is TGTGCCAGCAGTTTCGGGGCAGGGCAAGTGGGAAATTCACCCCTCCACTTT. Residues: CASSFGAGQVGNSPLHF.

The CDR3 bases are TGTGCCAGCAGCTCGGGACAGGGGAACACCATATATTTT. This sequence encodes CASSSGQGNTIYF. The V gene is TRBV7-2, the J gene TRBJ1-3; 10 bases align to TRBD1. CDR1 and CDR2 (germline): SGHTA, FQGNSA. This CDR3 spans 13 amino acids. The J segment lost 7 bases and the V segment lost 4 bases, leaving 1 base of the junction unmatched.

V and J are TRBV6-5 and TRBJ2-3, with 14 bases that match TRBD2. The CDR3 has 16 amino acids. From germline, CDR1 is MNHEY and CDR2 SVGAGI. Trimming at V came to 2 bases and at J to 4 bases, leaving 2 bases not matched to a gene. CDR3 region: CASSYPTSGGADTQYF. The CDR3 nucleotides read TGTGCCAGCAGTTACCCGACTAGCGGGGGGGCAGATACGCAGTATTTT.

This chain links TRBV5-1 with TRBJ2-1, with 10 bases matching TRBD1. Looked up from germline, CDR1 is SGHRS and CDR2 is YFSETQ. V was clipped by 4 bases and J by 3 bases; unmatched bases: 4. This CDR3 spans 15 amino acids. This CDR3 is CASSAGTGVYNEQFF. As DNA, the CDR3 is TGCGCCAGCAGCGCGGGGACAGGGGTCTACAATGAGCAGTTCTTC. The variable domain in full, completed from reference TRBV5-1 and TRBJ2-1, reads KAGVTQTPRYLIKTRGQQVTLSCSPISGHRSVSWYQQTPGQGLQFLFEYFSETQRNKGNFPGRFSGRQFSNSRSEMNVSTLELGDSALYLCASSAGTGVYNEQFFGPGTRLTVL.

The chain uses TRBV5-6 and TRBJ2-7, with 8 bases that match TRBD1. Germline assignment: CDR1 SGHDT and CDR2 YYEEEE. The CDR3 runs to 19 residues. J was trimmed by 0 bases and V by 0 bases; bases with no gene match: 14. This chain's CDR3 is CASSLGPRGRRGSSYEQYF. CDR3 nucleotide sequence: TGTGCCAGCAGCTTGGGCCCCAGGGGGCGGAGGGGCTCCTCCTACGAGCAGTACTTC.